These 13 T cell receptor beta chains share one sample of origin, sequenced in a study of T cells in Graves' hyperthyroidism and ophthalmopathy. Regions amplified from RNA transcripts were the TCR beta CDR3 regions. The study used the HTBI primer set for a first-round RT-PCR of the TCR CDR3. TCRdb re-analysed the multiplex PCR reads in MiXCR, keeping a single row per CDR3 protein. Seen here are hundreds of thousands of distinct CDR3 sequences, around 15% observed once, and the top ten hold roughly 4.5%. The material sequenced was blood. The receptors here all came from a woman aged 40-49 years with Graves' ophthalmopathy.

This clonotype appeared many times. V usage is TRBV30 and J usage is TRBJ2-5; D is unresolved. Trimming shortened V by 1 base and J by 5 bases, and 8 bases separated the two germline ends. Germline loops: CDR1 GTSNPN, CDR2 SVGIG (reference sequence). The CDR3 totals 12 residues. The CDR3 sequence is CAWSEALETQYF. Written as DNA, the CDR3 is TGTGCCTGGAGTGAGGCTCTCGAGACCCAGTACTTC.

In this sample, this clonotype turned up many times. V gene TRBV7-6 combines with J gene TRBJ2-7, with 9 bases aligning to TRBD2. CDR3 length equals 15 residues. Looked up from germline, CDR1 is SGHVS and CDR2 is FNYEAQ. J lost 6 bases, V lost 2 bases, and 8 bases had no gene match. For the CDR3, the DNA is TGTGCCAGCAGCTTATCGGCTAGCGGGATTATCGAGCAGTACTTC. Translating gives CASSLSASGIIEQYF.

This clonotype appeared many times. The chain carries TRBV19 and TRBJ1-5; TRBD1 aligns across 10 bases. This CDR3 contains 15 residues. The junction had 5 bases not matched to a gene; V was cut back by 3 bases and J by 6 bases. CDR1 is LNHDA and CDR2 is SQIVND in the germline V gene (reference sequence). This CDR3 is CASSIDRGPRQPQHF. DNA of the CDR3: TGTGCCAGTAGTATCGACAGGGGGCCACGTCAGCCCCAGCATTTT.

The sample holds many counts of this clonotype. The chain links TRBV6-1 to TRBJ1-2; D is perhaps TRBD1 (6 bases). V lost 1 base to trimming and J lost 8 bases, with 17 bases between them. CDR1 MNHNS and CDR2 SASEGT come from the germline V gene. The CDR3 has 15 residues. The CDR3 DNA follows: TGTGCCAGCAGTGAAGAGGGAACAGGGTTTTGGGGCTACACCTTC. It is translated as CASSEEGTGFWGYTF.

The sample holds many counts of this clonotype. The chain joins TRBV30 to TRBJ1-1; D remains ambiguous. Germline V gene lookup returns CDR1 GTSNPN and CDR2 SVGIG (reference sequence). V shed 1 base and J shed 1 base, with 7 bases lying between them. The CDR3 is 13 amino acids. The CDR3 spells CAWSALGNTEAFF. DNA of the CDR3: TGTGCCTGGAGTGCCCTTGGGAACACTGAAGCTTTCTTT.

This clonotype occurred many times. CDR3 bases: TGCGCCAGCAGTGAGTCTGGAGAAGAGACCCAGTACTTC. This encodes CASSESGEETQYF. The chain employs TRBV10-1 and TRBJ2-5, with D uncertain. V was shortened by 0 bases and J by 3 bases, with 5 bases between the two germline ends. The CDR3 is 13 amino acids. The germline gives CDR1 WNHNN, CDR2 SYGVQD (reference sequence).

The chain links TRBV9 to TRBJ2-7, with a tentative D call TRBD1 (6 bases). Trimming pared 4 bases from V and 2 bases from J, leaving 16 bases between. Germline assignment: CDR1 SGDLS and CDR2 YYNGEE. The CDR3 has 15 amino acids. CDR3 in amino acids: CASSPRPQGTYEQYF. In DNA form, the CDR3 reads TGTGCCAGCAGCCCGCGCCCCCAGGGGACCTACGAGCAGTACTTC.

This clonotype was seen ten or more times. The genes are TRBV2 and TRBJ2-7, with 7 positions matching TRBD2. The CDR3 is 14 residues long. Trimming took 3 bases from V and 5 from J; bases not matched to a gene: 7. Per germline, CDR1 SNHLY and CDR2 FYNNEI. The CDR3 nucleotides are TGTGCCAGCAGTGACTCGGGGAGGGCAGACGAGCAGTACTTC. It specifies CASSDSGRADEQYF.

This clonotype has at least ten counts. The V gene is TRBV7-8, the J gene TRBJ2-7; 11 nucleotides align to TRBD1. The CDR3 consists of 14 residues. Germline loops: CDR1 SGHVS, CDR2 FQNEAQ. With 8 bases clipped from V and 6 bases from J, the junction kept 9 bases outside the gene matches. CDR3 bases: TGTGCCAGCGCCGCCGGGGACAGGGGGGTCGAGCAGTACTTC. Amino acid sequence: CASAAGDRGVEQYF.

This clonotype was seen repeatedly, ten times or more. This sequence joins TRBV7-2 and TRBJ2-7; D is uncertain. V lost 1 base, J lost 2 bases, and 9 bases lay in between. The length of the CDR3 is 14 residues. Germline V gene sequence: CDR1 SGHTA, CDR2 FQGNSA. CDR3 in DNA: TGTGCCAGCAGCTTAGTGCACACAGCCTACGAGCAGTACTTC. Protein product: CASSLVHTAYEQYF.

V is TRBV6-1 and J is TRBJ2-7, with TRBD1 identical over 9 bases. J was trimmed by 2 bases and V by 3 bases; bases with no gene match: 5. Germline CDR1 is MNHNS and CDR2 is SASEGT. The CDR3 sequence is 15 residues long. Here the CDR3 DNA reads TGTGCCAGCAGTGACGGGGGACAGGGTACCTACGAGCAGTACTTC. This translates into CASSDGGQGTYEQYF.

This clonotype came up a few times. The J gene is TRBJ1-2, the V gene TRBV28; maybe TRBD1 (5 bases). Trimming left V 5 bases short and J 4 bases short, with 17 bases between. This CDR3 region has 15 residues. CDR1 is MDHEN, CDR2 SYDVKM, per germline. The CDR3 coding sequence is TGTGCCAGCAGTCCTAACCCGGGACTTGGCTATGGCTACACCTTC. This translates into CASSPNPGLGYGYTF.

There are a few counts of this clonotype. The V and J genes are TRBV27 and TRBJ2-3; tentative D call: TRBD1 (6 bases). Germline CDR1 and CDR2: MNHEY and SMNVEV (reference sequence). The CDR3 spans 13 residues. Deletions cut 3 bases from V and 4 bases from J, with 8 bases between. This CDR3 is CASSFGGADTQYF. As DNA, the CDR3 is TGTGCCAGCAGTTTTGGGGGCGCAGATACGCAGTATTTT.